The present T cell receptor beta chain was sequenced within a study of cytomegalovirus exposure and HLA in healthy donors. General observations from the study: It was 150 to 200 TCR beta chains that were listed as cytomegalovirus-associated.

Measured with immunoSEQ multiplex PCR; TCRdb has only the in-frame clones, and not every one. In the table there are some 190,000 clones, roughly 86% of which are singletons. The CDR3 spans 14 residues. The ends were cut back, 3 bases at V and 4 bases at J, with 11 bases in the middle. In germline, CDR1 is SGHNT, CDR2 YYREEE (reference sequence). As to this clone: Its specificity is unknown.

The chain carries TRBV5-4 and TRBJ2-1; possible D gene TRBD2, 6 bases. The source is a man younger than 45 in good health and CMV-seropositive. Material for sequencing was PBMCs. As DNA, the CDR3 is TGTGCCAGCAGCTCTCGGAGGGAGTACAATGAGCAGTTCTTC. It encodes CASSSRREYNEQFF.